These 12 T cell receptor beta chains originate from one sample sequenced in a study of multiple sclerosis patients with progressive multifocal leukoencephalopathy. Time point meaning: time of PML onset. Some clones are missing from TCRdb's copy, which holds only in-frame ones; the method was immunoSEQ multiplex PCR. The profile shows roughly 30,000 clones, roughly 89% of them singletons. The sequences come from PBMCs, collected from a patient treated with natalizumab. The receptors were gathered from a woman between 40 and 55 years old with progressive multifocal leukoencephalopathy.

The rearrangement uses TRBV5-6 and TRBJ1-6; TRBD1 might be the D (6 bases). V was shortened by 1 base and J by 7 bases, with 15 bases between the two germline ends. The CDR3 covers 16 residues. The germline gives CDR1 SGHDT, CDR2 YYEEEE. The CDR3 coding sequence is TGTGCCAGCAGCTTGAGGGCCGGGGGGGCGAATTCACCCCTCCACTTT. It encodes CASSLRAGGANSPLHF.

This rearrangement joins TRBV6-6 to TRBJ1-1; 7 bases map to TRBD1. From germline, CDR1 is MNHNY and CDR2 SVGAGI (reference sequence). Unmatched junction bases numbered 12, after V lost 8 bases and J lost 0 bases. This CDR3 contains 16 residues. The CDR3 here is CASSKPQGNLNTEAFF. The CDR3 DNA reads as TGTGCCAGCTCGAAACCACAGGGGAACTTGAACACTGAAGCTTTCTTT.

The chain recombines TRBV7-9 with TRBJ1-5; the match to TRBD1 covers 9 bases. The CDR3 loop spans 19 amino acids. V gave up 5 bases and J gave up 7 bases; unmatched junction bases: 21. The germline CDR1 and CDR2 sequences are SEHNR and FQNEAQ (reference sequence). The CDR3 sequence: CASSLDYGSGTGRPQPQHF. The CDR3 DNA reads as TGTGCCAGCAGCCTCGACTATGGGTCCGGGACAGGGCGACCGCAGCCCCAGCATTTT. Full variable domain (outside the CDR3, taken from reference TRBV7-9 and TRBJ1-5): DTGVSQNPRHKITKRGQNVTFRCDPISEHNRLYWYRQTLGQGPEFLTYFQNEAQLEKSRLLSDRFSAERPKGSFSTLEIQRTEQGDSAMYLCASSLDYGSGTGRPQPQHFGDGTRLSIL.

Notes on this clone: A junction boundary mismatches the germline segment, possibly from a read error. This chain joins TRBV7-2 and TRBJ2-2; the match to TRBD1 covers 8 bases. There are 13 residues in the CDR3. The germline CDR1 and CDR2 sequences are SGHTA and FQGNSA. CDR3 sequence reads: CASSQDRAGKLFF. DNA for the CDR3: TGTGCCAGCAGCCAGGACAGGGCCGGGAAGCTGTTTTTT. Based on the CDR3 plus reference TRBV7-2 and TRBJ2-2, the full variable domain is GAGVSQSPSNKVTEKGKDVELRCDPISGHTALYWYRQSLGQGLEFLIYFQGNSAPDKSGLPSDRFSAERTGGSVSTLTIQRTQQEDSAVYLCASSQDRAGKLFFGEGSRLTVL.

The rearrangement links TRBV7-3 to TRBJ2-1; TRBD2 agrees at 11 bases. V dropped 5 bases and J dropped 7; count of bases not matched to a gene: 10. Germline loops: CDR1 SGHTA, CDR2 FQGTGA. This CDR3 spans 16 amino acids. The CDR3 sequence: CASSKTGTSGGNEQFF. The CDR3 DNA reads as TGTGCCAGCAGCAAAACCGGGACTAGCGGCGGGAATGAGCAGTTCTTC.

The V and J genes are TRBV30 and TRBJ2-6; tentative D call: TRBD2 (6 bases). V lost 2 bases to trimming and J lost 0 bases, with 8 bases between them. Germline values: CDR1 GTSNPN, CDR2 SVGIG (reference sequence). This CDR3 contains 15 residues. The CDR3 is CAWSRGGSGANVLTF. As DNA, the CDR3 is TGTGCCTGGAGTCGGGGAGGCTCTGGGGCCAACGTCCTGACTTTC.

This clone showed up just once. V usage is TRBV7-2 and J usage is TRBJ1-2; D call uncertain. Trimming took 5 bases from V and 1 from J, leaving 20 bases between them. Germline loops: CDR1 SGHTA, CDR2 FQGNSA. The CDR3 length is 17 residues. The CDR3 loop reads CASSIDTIRMHNYGYTF. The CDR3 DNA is TGTGCCAGCAGCATCGACACAATACGAATGCATAACTATGGCTACACCTTC.

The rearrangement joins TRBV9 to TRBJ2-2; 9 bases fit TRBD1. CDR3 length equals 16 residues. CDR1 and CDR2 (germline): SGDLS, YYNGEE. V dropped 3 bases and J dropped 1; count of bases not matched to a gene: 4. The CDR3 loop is CASSAGQGQNTGELFF. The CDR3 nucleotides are TGTGCCAGCAGCGCGGGACAGGGTCAGAACACCGGGGAGCTGTTTTTT.

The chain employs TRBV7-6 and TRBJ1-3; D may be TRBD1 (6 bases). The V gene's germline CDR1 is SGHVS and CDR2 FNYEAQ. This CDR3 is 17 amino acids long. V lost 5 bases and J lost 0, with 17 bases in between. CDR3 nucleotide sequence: TGTGCCAGCAGCCCCCGATTAGACAGGAGCTCTGGAAACACCATATATTTT. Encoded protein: CASSPRLDRSSGNTIYF.

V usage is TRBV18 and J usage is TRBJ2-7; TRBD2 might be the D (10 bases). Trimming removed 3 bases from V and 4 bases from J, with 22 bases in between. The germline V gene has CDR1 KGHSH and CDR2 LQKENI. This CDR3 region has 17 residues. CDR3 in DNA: TGTGCCAGCTCACCTGGGACAGGGTGGACTAGCGGTTACGAGCAGTACTTC. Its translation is CASSPGTGWTSGYEQYF. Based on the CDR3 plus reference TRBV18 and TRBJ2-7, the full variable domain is NAGVMQNPRHLVRRRGQEARLRCSPMKGHSHVYWYRQLPEEGLKFMVYLQKENIIDESGMPKERFSAEFPKEGPSILRIQQVVRGDSAAYFCASSPGTGWTSGYEQYFGPGTRLTVT.

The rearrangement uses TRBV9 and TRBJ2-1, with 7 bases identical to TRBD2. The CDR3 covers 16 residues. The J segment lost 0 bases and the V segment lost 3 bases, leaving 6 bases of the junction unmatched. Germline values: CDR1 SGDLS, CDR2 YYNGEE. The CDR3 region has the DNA TGTGCCAGCAGCGCCCCCAGCGGGGACTCCTACAATGAGCAGTTCTTC. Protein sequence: CASSAPSGDSYNEQFF.

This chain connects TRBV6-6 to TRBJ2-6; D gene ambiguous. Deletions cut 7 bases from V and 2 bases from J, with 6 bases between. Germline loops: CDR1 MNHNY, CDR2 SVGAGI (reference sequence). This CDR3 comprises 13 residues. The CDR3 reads CASILAGANVLTF. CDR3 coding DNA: TGTGCCAGCATTTTAGCTGGGGCCAACGTCCTGACTTTC.